The clone carrying this T cell receptor (beta chain) came up many times. TCRdb analysed the 5' RACE reads with MiXCR anew, one entry per CDR3 protein. Counted here are 45,000 to 60,000 distinct CDR3 sequences, 10% to 15% occurring once; the ten biggest clones make up about 10%. This sample was taken from a study of neurological immune-mediated disorders. Time point specified: longitudinal time-point 3. Germline-derived CDR1 and CDR2 are SGDLS and YYNGEE. The CDR3 is 14 amino acids. V gave up 4 bases and J gave up 1 base, with 12 bases separating them. The TCR originated in a male donor with HTLV-1-associated myelopathy (HAM/TSP). Input material: PBMCs. This chain joins TRBV9 and TRBJ2-7; D not certain. The CDR3 sequence is CASSPRTESYEQYF. DNA for the CDR3: TGTGCCAGCAGCCCTCGGACGGAGTCCTACGAGCAGTACTTC.